These 22 T cell receptor beta chains originate from one sample sequenced in a study of CD8 T cells in Susac syndrome. Random hexamers were used to reverse transcribe the RNA input (roughly 0.5 to 1 ug). TCRdb re-called the immunoSEQ multiplex PCR reads with MiXCR, one entry per CDR3 protein. The sample records about 200,000 distinct CDR3 sequences, 90% to 95% being singletons. The sequenced sample consisted of CD4+ T cells from PBMCs. These receptors were obtained from a human donor with multiple sclerosis.

The rearrangement joins TRBV24-1 to TRBJ2-2; 11 nucleotides match TRBD2. V gave up 3 bases and J gave up 4 bases; unmatched junction bases: 12. The CDR3 is made up of 19 amino acids. Per the germline V gene, CDR1 is KGHDR and CDR2 is SFDVKD. The CDR3 spells CATSDHPGVAGGSTGELFF. The CDR3 DNA reads TGTGCCACCAGTGATCACCCTGGGGTAGCGGGAGGGTCCACCGGGGAGCTGTTTTTT.

This chain's CDR3 is CAWSGGGVYTF. CDR3 in DNA: TGTGCCTGGAGTGGAGGGGGGGTTTACACCTTC. The chain uses TRBV30 and TRBJ1-2; D perhaps matches TRBD1 (6 bases). The V and J ends lost 1 base and 11 bases respectively, with 11 bases between them. Germline lookup yields CDR1 GTSNPN and CDR2 SVGIG (reference sequence). The CDR3 loop spans 11 amino acids.

V usage is TRBV9 and J usage is TRBJ1-5; D is ambiguous. The CDR3 totals 15 residues. Germline assignment: CDR1 SGDLS and CDR2 YYNGEE. Trimming shortened V by 0 bases and J by 3 bases, and 10 bases separated the two germline ends. The CDR3 loop reads CASSVGGQFNQPQHF. The CDR3, as DNA: TGTGCCAGCAGCGTAGGTGGTCAGTTCAATCAGCCCCAGCATTTT.

This chain connects TRBV12-5 to TRBJ1-5, with D maybe TRBD1 (6 bases). The CDR3 has 14 amino acids. Trimming pared 7 bases from V and 5 bases from J, leaving 15 bases between. Germline lookup yields CDR1 LGHNT and CDR2 FRNRAP. CDR3 loop: CASAPSGGYQPQHF. The DNA of the CDR3 is TGTGCTAGTGCCCCCTCGGGGGGCTATCAGCCCCAGCATTTT.

CDR3 loop: CASSPLKETQYF. DNA of the CDR3: TGTGCCAGCTCACCCCTAAAAGAGACCCAGTACTTC. V gene TRBV18 combines with J gene TRBJ2-5; D remains ambiguous. CDR3 length: 12 residues. Germline V CDR1 and CDR2: KGHSH, LQKENI. The V end lost 3 bases, the J end lost 3 bases, and 5 bases lay between the germline ends.

V is TRBV5-1 and J is TRBJ1-1, with unresolved D. The CDR3 totals 15 residues. Trimming took 4 bases from V and 4 from J, leaving 17 bases between them. The germline V gene has CDR1 SGHRS and CDR2 YFSETQ. In DNA, the CDR3 is TGCGCCAGCAGCCTCCGTATCACGGAAGGCACTGAAGCTTTCTTT. This translates into CASSLRITEGTEAFF.

The rearrangement links TRBV5-1 to TRBJ1-6; tentatively, D is TRBD1 (5 bases). Germline V CDR1 and CDR2: SGHRS, YFSETQ. This CDR3 region has 13 residues. V was clipped by 0 bases and J by 8 bases, with 6 bases between them. The CDR3 DNA reads TGCGCCAGCAGCTTGGCGGGGGATTCACCCCTCCACTTT. Residues: CASSLAGDSPLHF. The variable domain in full, completed from reference TRBV5-1 and TRBJ1-6, reads KAGVTQTPRYLIKTRGQQVTLSCSPISGHRSVSWYQQTPGQGLQFLFEYFSETQRNKGNFPGRFSGRQFSNSRSEMNVSTLELGDSALYLCASSLAGDSPLHFGNGTRLTVT.

The V gene is TRBV12-3 or TRBV12-4, the J gene TRBJ1-5; D not resolved. The V gene lost 4 bases and the J gene lost 6 bases, with 4 bases spanning the gap. The CDR3 consists of 11 residues. CDR3 region: CASSSGQPQHF. CDR3 DNA sequence: TGTGCCAGCAGTTCTGGTCAGCCCCAGCATTTT.

The chain combines TRBV18 with TRBJ2-5; D remains ambiguous. V was shortened by 3 bases and J by 4 bases, with 6 bases between the two germline ends. CDR3 length equals 12 residues. The germline V gene encodes CDR1 KGHSH and CDR2 LQKENI. CDR3 sequence (DNA): TGTGCCAGCTCACCTGCGAGAGAGACCCAGTACTTC. It yields the protein CASSPARETQYF.

The V and J genes are TRBV5-1 and TRBJ2-7, with D possibly matching TRBD2 (6 bases). The CDR3 runs 15 residues. The germline V gene has CDR1 SGHRS and CDR2 YFSETQ. The ends were cut back, 1 base at V and 1 base at J, with 12 bases in the middle. The DNA for the CDR3 is TGCGCCAGCAGCTTGTTCGCGGGGTTTTCCTACGAGCAGTACTTC. Residues: CASSLFAGFSYEQYF.

The V and J genes are TRBV30 and TRBJ2-3; D perhaps matches TRBD2 (6 bases). Deletions cut 0 bases from V and 1 base from J, with 8 bases between. Germline V CDR1 and CDR2: GTSNPN, SVGIG (reference sequence). CDR3 size: 14 residues. The CDR3: CAWSVTGGTDTQYF. In DNA form, the CDR3 reads TGTGCCTGGAGTGTAACGGGGGGCACAGATACGCAGTATTTT.

The V and J genes are TRBV20-1 and TRBJ1-2, with unresolved D. Between the trimmed V and J ends, which lost 8 bases and 2 bases, there was a span of 9 bases. CDR3 size: 11 residues. CDR1 is DFQATT and CDR2 is SNEGSKA in the germline V gene (reference sequence). CDR3 amino acids: CSCPGNYGYTF. CDR3 bases: TGCAGTTGCCCGGGGAACTATGGCTACACCTTC.

This clonotype showed up just once. This chain uses TRBV25-1 with TRBJ1-2, with a weak D call TRBD1 (5 bases). The CDR3 sequence is 14 residues long. Trimming shortened V by 7 bases and J by 4 bases, and 16 bases separated the two germline ends. Per the germline V gene, CDR1 is MGHDK and CDR2 is SYGVNS. In DNA form, the CDR3 reads TGTGCCAGCATCCCCCGTGGGACGAGCTATGGCTACACCTTC. Protein product: CASIPRGTSYGYTF.

A single count supports this clonotype. The chain uses TRBV7-2 and TRBJ2-3; 8 bases map to TRBD1. The CDR3 runs to 15 residues. Germline CDR1 reads SGHTA; CDR2 reads FQGNSA. The ends lost 5 bases at V and 4 bases at J; junction bases unmatched: 8. The CDR3 reads CASSPQGVGADTQYF. The DNA of the CDR3 is TGTGCCAGCAGCCCACAGGGGGTTGGGGCAGATACGCAGTATTTT.

This chain joins TRBV25-1 and TRBJ2-7; weak D call: TRBD2 (5 bases). Germline V gives CDR1 MGHDK, CDR2 SYGVNS. Trimming took off 6 bases at V and 6 bases at J, with 18 bases between the two ends. This CDR3 region has 14 residues. This CDR3 is CASSTLEEVVEQYF. In DNA, the CDR3 is TGTGCCAGCAGCACCCTAGAGGAGGTGGTCGAGCAGTACTTC.

V is TRBV20-1 and J is TRBJ2-1, with 7 bases that match TRBD2. V shed 0 bases and J 14 bases; nucleotides not matched to a gene: 7. CDR1 and CDR2 from the germline V gene are DFQATT and SNEGSKA (reference sequence). This CDR3 is built from 12 residues. This chain's CDR3 is CSARDWTRKEFF. The CDR3 bases are TGCAGTGCTAGAGATTGGACTAGAAAGGAGTTCTTC.

The genes are TRBV30 and TRBJ1-2; 7 bases fit TRBD1. Trimming removed 3 bases from V and 7 bases from J; junction bases left unmatched: 8. This CDR3 region has 13 residues. The germline CDR1 and CDR2 sequences are GTSNPN and SVGIG (reference sequence). The CDR3 region has the DNA TGTGCCTGGAGGGCCGACAGGGACGCTGGCTACACCTTC. As protein: CAWRADRDAGYTF.

In nucleotides, the CDR3 is TGCAGCGTCGCTTCGCTCCAAGAGACCCAGTACTTC. Encoded protein: CSVASLQETQYF. This chain connects TRBV29-1 to TRBJ2-5; D remains ambiguous. The CDR3 runs to 12 residues. In germline, CDR1 is SQVTM, CDR2 ANQGSEA. V was trimmed by 6 bases and J by 1 base, leaving 9 bases between them.

This clonotype appeared a single time. This chain connects TRBV27 to TRBJ2-3; no clear D. Germline V gene data show CDR1 as MNHEY and CDR2 as SMNVEV (reference sequence). V was cut by 3 bases and J by 1 base, with 8 bases left in between. There are 14 residues in the CDR3. The CDR3 spells CASSFTGRTDTQYF. CDR3 in DNA: TGTGCCAGCAGTTTCACGGGCCGCACAGATACGCAGTATTTT.

In DNA, the CDR3 is TGCAGTGCGTACGGGGGCCCCGGCACAGATACGCAGTATTTT. It codes for CSAYGGPGTDTQYF. This chain uses TRBV20-1 with TRBJ2-3; D tentatively fits TRBD1 or TRBD2 (6 bases each). CDR3 length: 14 residues. V lost 6 bases and J lost 1, with 14 bases in between. CDR1 is DFQATT, CDR2 SNEGSKA, per germline (reference sequence).

CDR3 protein: CSVWTAPNYGYTF. In DNA form, the CDR3 reads TGCAGCGTTTGGACAGCTCCTAACTATGGCTACACCTTC. The chain employs TRBV29-1 and TRBJ1-2; maybe TRBD1 (6 bases). This CDR3 comprises 13 residues. V lost 5 bases and J 0 bases, leaving 10 bases between the germline ends. The germline V gene has CDR1 SQVTM and CDR2 ANQGSEA.

This clonotype appeared a single time. The chain combines TRBV7-9 with TRBJ2-3; D is uncertain. Germline V gene data show CDR1 as SEHNR and CDR2 as FQNEAQ (reference sequence). This CDR3 has 13 amino acids. V was pared by 5 bases and J by 5 bases, with 11 bases between. CDR3 loop: CASSPRMGDTQYF. As DNA, the CDR3 is TGTGCCAGCAGCCCGCGGATGGGAGATACGCAGTATTTT.